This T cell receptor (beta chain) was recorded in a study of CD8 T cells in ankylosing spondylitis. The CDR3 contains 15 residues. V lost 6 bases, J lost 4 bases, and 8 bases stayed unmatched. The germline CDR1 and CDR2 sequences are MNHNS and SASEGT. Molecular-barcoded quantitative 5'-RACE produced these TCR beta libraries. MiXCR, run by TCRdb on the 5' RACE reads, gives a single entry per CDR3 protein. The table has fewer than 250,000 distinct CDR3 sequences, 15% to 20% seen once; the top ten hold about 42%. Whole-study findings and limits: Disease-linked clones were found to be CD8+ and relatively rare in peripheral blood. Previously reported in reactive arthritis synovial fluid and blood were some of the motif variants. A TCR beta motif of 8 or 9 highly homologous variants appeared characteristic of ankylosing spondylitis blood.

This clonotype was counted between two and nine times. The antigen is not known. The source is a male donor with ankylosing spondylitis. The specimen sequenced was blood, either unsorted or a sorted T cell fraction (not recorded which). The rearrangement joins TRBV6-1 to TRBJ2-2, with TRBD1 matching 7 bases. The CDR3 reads CASSRNPGGTGELFF. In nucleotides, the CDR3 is TGTGCCAGCAGCAGGAATCCAGGGGGCACCGGGGAGCTGTTTTTT.